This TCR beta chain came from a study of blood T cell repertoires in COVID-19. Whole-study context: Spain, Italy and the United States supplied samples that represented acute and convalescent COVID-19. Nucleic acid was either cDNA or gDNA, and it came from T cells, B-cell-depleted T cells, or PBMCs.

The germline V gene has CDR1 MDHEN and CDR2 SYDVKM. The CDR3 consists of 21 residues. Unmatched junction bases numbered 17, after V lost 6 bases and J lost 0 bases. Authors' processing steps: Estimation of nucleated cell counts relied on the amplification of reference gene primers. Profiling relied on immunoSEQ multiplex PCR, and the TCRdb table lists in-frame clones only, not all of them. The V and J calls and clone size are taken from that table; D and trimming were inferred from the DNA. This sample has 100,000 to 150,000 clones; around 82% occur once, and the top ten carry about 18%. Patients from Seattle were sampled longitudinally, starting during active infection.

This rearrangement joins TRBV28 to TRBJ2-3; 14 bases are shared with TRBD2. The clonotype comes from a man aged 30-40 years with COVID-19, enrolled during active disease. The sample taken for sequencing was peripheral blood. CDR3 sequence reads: CASSLTGTSGGSPLSTDTQYF. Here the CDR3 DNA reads TGTGCCAGCAGCCTCACCGGGACTAGCGGGGGAAGCCCCCTTAGCACAGATACGCAGTATTTT.